Presented here are 11 T cell receptor beta chains from one specimen sequenced in a study of response to subunit inactivated influenza vaccine. TCRdb re-called the RT-PCR reads through MiXCR, storing one row per CDR3 protein. The sample shows some 850,000 distinct CDR3 sequences, 15% to 20% of them seen only once. The input for sequencing was PBMCs from blood, taken roughly 5 days after vaccination. Receptor source: a man between 45 and 60 years old who received an inactivated influenza vaccine.

The sample holds a few counts of this clonotype. CDR3 protein: CASKGLETQYF. The CDR3 DNA sequence: TGTGCCAGCAAAGGCTTGGAGACCCAGTACTTC. The V gene is TRBV6-6, the J gene TRBJ2-5; no firm D call. The CDR3 covers 11 residues. V lost 7 bases, J lost 5 bases, and 8 bases lay in between. In germline, CDR1 is MNHNY, CDR2 SVGAGI (reference sequence).

The J gene is TRBJ2-1, the V gene TRBV7-3, with a tentative D call TRBD1 (6 bases). Trimming removed 5 bases from V and 4 bases from J, with 27 bases in between. The CDR3 is 19 amino acids. Germline V CDR1 and CDR2: SGHTA, FQGTGA. This CDR3 is CASSPSPRPQSGQYNEQFF. The CDR3 DNA follows: TGTGCCAGCAGCCCCAGCCCCCGGCCTCAATCTGGACAGTACAATGAGCAGTTCTTC.

This rearrangement joins TRBV10-3 to TRBJ2-1, with D possibly TRBD1 on 6 matching bases. This CDR3 has 14 amino acids. Trimming left V 10 bases short and J 0 bases short, with 13 bases between. Germline CDR1 ENHRY, CDR2 SYGVKD. CDR3 in DNA: TGTGCCAGTAAACAGGGATACTCCTACAATGAGCAGTTCTTC. It is translated as CASKQGYSYNEQFF.

The chain has TRBV5-1 and TRBJ2-1; the D call may be TRBD1 or TRBD2 (5 bases each). Trimming stripped 4 bases from V and 9 bases from J, with 20 bases between. The CDR3 extends over 15 amino acids. Germline CDR1 is SGHRS and CDR2 is YFSETQ. The CDR3 spells CASSASGRAQGEQFF. The CDR3 DNA reads TGCGCCAGCAGCGCAAGCGGCAGGGCCCAGGGTGAGCAGTTCTTC.

V usage is TRBV5-6 and J usage is TRBJ2-7; 11 bases are shared with TRBD2. CDR3 size: 15 residues. Germline V gene sequence: CDR1 SGHDT, CDR2 YYEEEE. Losses at the gene ends were 4 bases for V and 3 bases for J; bases not matched to a gene: 6. The CDR3 spells CASSGSGRAFYEQYF. CDR3 in DNA: TGTGCCAGCAGCGGTAGCGGGAGGGCCTTCTACGAGCAGTACTTC.

This clonotype was counted at least ten times. This chain uses TRBV7-2 with TRBJ2-4, with 11 nucleotides matching TRBD2. V trimming: 5 bases; J trimming: 5 bases; junction bases outside the gene matches: 2. The V gene's germline CDR1 is SGHTA and CDR2 FQGNSA. The CDR3 is 14 amino acids. Here the CDR3 DNA reads TGTGCCAGCAGCAGGGGACTAGCGGAAAACATTCAGTACTTC. This encodes CASSRGLAENIQYF.

This clonotype was detected only a few times. V usage is TRBV30 and J usage is TRBJ2-1, with 9 bases aligning to TRBD2. This CDR3 is 16 amino acids long. Per the germline V gene, CDR1 is GTSNPN and CDR2 is SVGIG (reference sequence). After removal of 0 bases from V and 7 bases from J, the junction contained 10 bases not matched to a gene. The CDR3 DNA follows: TGTGCCTGGAGTGTACTGGGTAGCGGGGGTCGGAATGAGCAGTTCTTC. Its translation is CAWSVLGSGGRNEQFF.

This clonotype has more than one count but fewer than ten. V and J are TRBV15 and TRBJ2-4, with a possible D match to TRBD1 (5 bases). The CDR3 covers 14 residues. Germline CDR1 is LNHNV and CDR2 is YYDKDF (reference sequence). The V gene lost 3 bases and the J gene lost 3 bases, with 9 bases spanning the gap. The CDR3 DNA reads as TGTGCCACCAGCAGTGGGCAGGGCAAAAACATTCAGTACTTC. Translated, it gives CATSSGQGKNIQYF. The whole variable domain, filled in from reference TRBV15 and TRBJ2-4, reads DAMVIQNPRYQVTQFGKPVTLSCSQTLNHNVMYWYQQKSSQAPKLLFHYYDKDFNNEADTPDNFQSRRPNTSFCFLDIRSPGLGDTAMYLCATSSGQGKNIQYFGAGTRLSVL.

V gene TRBV6-5 combines with J gene TRBJ2-7; 8 nucleotides align to TRBD2. The V segment lost 2 bases and the J segment 3 bases; nucleotides outside the gene matches: 3. Per the germline V gene, CDR1 is MNHEY and CDR2 is SVGAGI. CDR3 size: 14 residues. This CDR3 is CASSYTSGGYEQYF. CDR3 bases: TGTGCCAGCAGTTACACTAGCGGAGGCTACGAGCAGTACTTC.

The chain links TRBV20-1 to TRBJ2-1; TRBD2 aligns across 9 bases. The germline CDR1 and CDR2 sequences are DFQATT and SNEGSKA (reference sequence). This CDR3 contains 15 residues. The V segment lost 2 bases and the J segment 1 base; nucleotides outside the gene matches: 3. Here the CDR3 reads CSARTLAGSYNEQFF. The CDR3 DNA is TGCAGTGCTAGAACACTAGCGGGTTCCTACAATGAGCAGTTCTTC.

This clonotype was observed at least ten times. This chain uses TRBV5-6 with TRBJ1-6; TRBD1 agrees at 8 bases. Germline trimming cut 0 bases from V and 9 bases from J; bases unmatched to any gene: 2. Germline values: CDR1 SGHDT, CDR2 YYEEEE. This CDR3 spans 14 amino acids. CDR3 DNA: TGTGCCAGCAGCTTGGGGGACAGGAGTTCACCCCTCCACTTT. Its translation is CASSLGDRSSPLHF.